This entry is about one T cell receptor beta chain. Its antigen is unidentified. The sample belongs to a study of T cell responses to AZD1222 COVID-19 vaccine. Study outcomes and limitations: Donors were largely white British and mainly female; clonal diversity was possibly underestimated.

Produced via immunoSEQ multiplex PCR; TCRdb's table is partial and in-frame only. The repertoire holds around 160,000 clones, with 94% as singletons. This specimen was peripheral blood, taken on day 0 of AZD1222 vaccination. The receptor comes from an adult in good health.

CDR3 region: CASSSQGANTEAFF. The CDR3 region has the DNA TGCGCCAGCAGCTCACAGGGGGCAAACACTGAAGCTTTCTTT. The chain joins TRBV5-1 to TRBJ1-1; 9 positions agree with TRBD1. Unmatched junction bases numbered 2, after V lost 3 bases and J lost 2 bases. The CDR3 runs 14 residues. The germline V gene has CDR1 SGHRS and CDR2 YFSETQ.